This TCR beta chain was observed in a study of multiple sclerosis patients with progressive multifocal leukoencephalopathy. Sequenced by immunoSEQ multiplex PCR; TCRdb stores in-frame clones only, minus some. The sample lists some 30,000 clones; roughly 91% were seen once. A few counts support this clone. Time point given: before natalizumab initiation. The CDR3 has 16 amino acids. CDR1 KGHSH and CDR2 LQKENI come from the germline V gene. Trimming took 3 bases from V and 9 from J; bases not matched to a gene: 7. The TCR sequence derives from a human donor with multiple sclerosis. This chain uses TRBV18 with TRBJ1-6; 11 bases align to TRBD1. Material: PBMCs. The CDR3: CASSPGTGGSGSPLHF. DNA of the CDR3: TGTGCCAGCTCACCTGGGACAGGGGGTTCGGGTTCACCCCTCCACTTT. Drawing the rest from reference TRBV18 and TRBJ1-6, the complete variable domain is NAGVMQNPRHLVRRRGQEARLRCSPMKGHSHVYWYRQLPEEGLKFMVYLQKENIIDESGMPKERFSAEFPKEGPSILRIQQVVRGDSAAYFCASSPGTGGSGSPLHFGNGTRLTVT.